What follows are 9 T cell receptor beta chains derived from one specimen sequenced in a study of blood T cell repertoires in COVID-19. Measured with immunoSEQ multiplex PCR; TCRdb has only the in-frame clones, and not every one. This repertoire shows about 160,000 clones, about 90% found once; its top ten account for approximately 5%. Sequences were obtained from peripheral blood. Receptor source: a man aged 25-40 years with COVID-19, enrolled during active disease.

The chain carries TRBV29-1 and TRBJ1-5, with TRBD1 identical over 9 bases. The CDR3 is 14 residues long. V lost 3 bases, J lost 6 bases, and 6 bases stayed unmatched. Germline-derived CDR1 and CDR2 are SQVTM and ANQGSEA. CDR3 coding DNA: TGCAGCGTTGAGGAGACAGGGGGACTTCAGCCCCAGCATTTT. Translation gives CSVEETGGLQPQHF.

This chain connects TRBV6-2 or TRBV6-3 to TRBJ1-1; possibly TRBD1 for D (6 bases). CDR3 length equals 15 residues. The ends were cut back, 2 bases at V and 1 base at J, with 11 bases in the middle. Looked up from germline, CDR1 is MNHEY and CDR2 is SVGEGT. In DNA, the CDR3 is TGTGCCAGCAGTTACGGGGTCAGGGGGAACACTGAAGCTTTCTTT. It specifies CASSYGVRGNTEAFF.

The V and J genes are TRBV4-2 and TRBJ1-5, with no clear D. The germline V gene has CDR1 LGHNA and CDR2 YNFKEQ. This CDR3 region has 14 residues. The V and J ends lost 0 bases and 7 bases respectively, with 10 bases between them. The CDR3 loop is CASSQDSNGQPQHF. Here the CDR3 DNA reads TGTGCCAGCAGCCAAGATTCGAACGGGCAGCCCCAGCATTTT.

The rearrangement links TRBV6-1 to TRBJ1-1, with D uncertain. The CDR3 extends over 14 amino acids. CDR1 is MNHNS, CDR2 SASEGT, per germline. The V end lost 1 base, the J end lost 0 bases, and 6 bases lay between the germline ends. The CDR3 spells CASSEVGMNTEAFF. The CDR3, as DNA: TGTGCCAGCAGTGAAGTGGGCATGAACACTGAAGCTTTCTTT.

This clone was recorded a few times. The chain is built from TRBV6-2 or TRBV6-3 and TRBJ2-7; 8 bases line up with TRBD1. The CDR3 loop spans 18 amino acids. Germline V lookup: CDR1 MNHEY, CDR2 SVGEGT. The J segment lost 5 bases and the V segment lost 2 bases, leaving 17 bases of the junction unmatched. CDR3 protein: CASSYPTRGAWTGNEQYF. The CDR3 coding sequence is TGTGCCAGCAGTTACCCGACCCGGGGAGCCTGGACAGGGAACGAGCAGTACTTC.

The rearrangement uses TRBV2 and TRBJ1-1, with D possibly matching TRBD1 (5 bases). This CDR3 spans 13 amino acids. Germline-derived CDR1 and CDR2 are SNHLY and FYNNEI. V was cut by 6 bases and J by 3 bases, with 11 bases left in between. CDR3 protein: CASSATGYTEAFF. In DNA form, the CDR3 reads TGTGCCAGCAGCGCCACAGGATACACTGAAGCTTTCTTT.

This chain links TRBV5-4 with TRBJ1-5; D remains unclear. V lost 5 bases, J lost 1 base, and 13 bases lay in between. The CDR3 is 15 residues long. CDR1 and CDR2 from the germline V gene are SGHNT and YYREEE (reference sequence). The CDR3 DNA reads as TGTGCCAGCAGTTCAGTCCGGCGGAGCAATCAGCCCCAGCATTTT. Encoded protein: CASSSVRRSNQPQHF.

The V call is TRBV24-1, the J call TRBJ1-4; TRBD1 matches 7 bases. The V gene end was trimmed by 4 bases and the J gene end by 5 bases; junction bases not matched to a gene: 9. The CDR3 runs 16 residues. CDR1 and CDR2 from the germline V gene are KGHDR and SFDVKD. CDR3 sequence (DNA): TGTGCCACCAGTGACCCCCGACAGGGTTCCAATGAAAAACTGTTTTTT. This gives the protein CATSDPRQGSNEKLFF.

A remark on this clone: Since the CDR3 does not end with the conserved phenylalanine or tryptophan, this likely comes from a read error. Because the CDR3's place on the DNA is in doubt, the DNA is left out and the CDR3 is given as listed by TCRdb. The chain links TRBV27 to TRBJ2-7; the D segment call TRBD1 is taken from the table without a DNA check. CDR1 is MNHEY, CDR2 SMNVEV, per germline (reference sequence). The CDR3 comprises 11 residues, both ends counted. The CDR3 region is CASSQNDRVRC.